Following are 27 T cell receptor beta chains from one sample sequenced in a study of T cells in Graves' hyperthyroidism and ophthalmopathy (dated by TCRdb to between 2017 and 2020). The library was produced with multiplex PCR. The run used an Illumina HiSeq 2000. TCR beta CDR3 regions were amplified from RNA transcripts. For the first round of RT-PCR on the TCR CDR3, the HTBI primer set was used together with the Qiagen OneStep RT-PCR kit. The raw public data were reprocessed by TCRdb itself: fastp quality trimming at Q25, MiXCR clonotype calling, in-frame beta chains only. CDR3 protein sequences are deduplicated, and each keeps its most common genes and DNA. The sample table holds 600,000 to 700,000 distinct CDR3 sequences, of which about 15% were seen once. In total, the top ten clones hold 4% to 5.5% of the sample. Material: blood. These receptors were collected from a woman aged 40 to 49 with Graves' ophthalmopathy.

This clonotype was found a few times. This chain uses TRBV14 with TRBJ2-4; weak D call: TRBD1 (6 bases). The length of the CDR3 is 15 residues. Trimming stripped 3 bases from V and 6 bases from J, with 15 bases between. The germline CDR1 and CDR2 sequences are SGHDN and FVKESK. The CDR3 DNA reads as TGTGCCAGCAGCCAGGATCAGGGGATTCTAAACATTCAGTACTTC. It yields the protein CASSQDQGILNIQYF. Full variable domain (rest looked up from reference TRBV14 and TRBJ2-4): EAGVTQFPSHSVIEKGQTVTLRCDPISGHDNLYWYRRVMGKEIKFLLHFVKESKQDESGMPNNRFLAERTGGTYSTLKVQPAELEDSGVYFCASSQDQGILNIQYFGAGTRLSVL.

This clonotype was counted many times. V and J are TRBV15 and TRBJ1-3, with D uncertain. Per the germline V gene, CDR1 is LNHNV and CDR2 is YYDKDF (reference sequence). The CDR3 length is 17 residues. V shed 0 bases and J shed 0 bases, with 12 bases lying between them. The CDR3 DNA follows: TGTGCCACCAGCAGAGATCGGACGGAGAGCTCTGGAAACACCATATATTTT. The encoded protein is CATSRDRTESSGNTIYF.

This clonotype was observed at least ten times. The chain combines TRBV20-1 with TRBJ2-7, with 10 bases that match TRBD2. The CDR3 covers 14 residues. Looked up from germline, CDR1 is DFQATT and CDR2 is SNEGSKA (reference sequence). V dropped 6 bases and J dropped 4; count of bases not matched to a gene: 9. The CDR3 DNA follows: TGCAGTGCACGGGCCCCTAGCGGGAGTTACGAGCAGTACTTC. Its translation: CSARAPSGSYEQYF.

This clonotype occurred many times. The chain links TRBV6-1 to TRBJ2-7; 7 bases are shared with TRBD1. The V segment lost 5 bases and the J segment 6 bases; nucleotides outside the gene matches: 7. Germline lookup yields CDR1 MNHNS and CDR2 SASEGT. CDR3 length equals 13 residues. DNA of the CDR3: TGTGCCAGCAGTCCCGGGACAGACTCCGAGCAGTACTTC. Translating gives CASSPGTDSEQYF.

The chain is built from TRBV19 and TRBJ2-2; tentative D call: TRBD1 (5 bases). V was shortened by 7 bases and J by 6 bases, with 18 bases between the two germline ends. There are 15 residues in the CDR3. Germline assignment: CDR1 LNHDA and CDR2 SQIVND (reference sequence). CDR3 sequence reads: CASKVGVTEPGELFF. DNA for the CDR3: TGTGCCAGTAAAGTAGGGGTTACGGAACCCGGGGAGCTGTTTTTT.

This clonotype was found many times. The chain links TRBV28 to TRBJ1-3, with 8 positions matching TRBD1. Germline V gene data show CDR1 as MDHEN and CDR2 as SYDVKM. With V trimmed by 5 bases and J by 4 bases, 10 bases remained unmatched. This CDR3 contains 16 residues. CDR3 DNA sequence: TGTGCCAGCAGTATCCCCGGACAGGGAGCAGGAAACACCATATATTTT. Amino acids: CASSIPGQGAGNTIYF. The full variable domain, completed using reference TRBV28 and TRBJ1-3, is DVKVTQSSRYLVKRTGEKVFLECVQDMDHENMFWYRQDPGLGLRLIYFSYDVKMKEKGDIPEGYSVSREKKERFSLILESASTNQTSMYLCASSIPGQGAGNTIYFGEGSWLTVV.

As to this clonotype: One base away lies a much larger clone, so this may be a sequencing read error. The rearrangement uses TRBV6-5 and TRBJ2-4; 8 bases are shared with TRBD2. Germline CDR1 MNHEY, CDR2 SVGAGI. The CDR3 spans 12 residues. The CDR3, as DNA: TGTGCCAGCGGACTAGCCAAAAACATTCAGCACTTC. This translates into CASGLAKNIQHF.

The chain employs TRBV9 and TRBJ1-2, with TRBD1 identical over 8 bases. The CDR3 covers 16 residues. V gave up 6 bases and J gave up 1 base; unmatched junction bases: 11. CDR1 and CDR2 from the germline V gene are SGDLS and YYNGEE. CDR3 residues: CASNNPGGGFNYGYTF. The CDR3 nucleotides read TGTGCCAGCAATAACCCAGGGGGCGGTTTTAACTATGGCTACACCTTC.

The gene calls are TRBV5-1 and TRBJ1-2; tentatively, D is TRBD1 (5 bases). V was trimmed by 1 base and J by 3 bases, leaving 13 bases between them. From germline, CDR1 is SGHRS and CDR2 YFSETQ. This CDR3 is built from 15 residues. The DNA for the CDR3 is TGCGCCAGCAGCTTGTTTCTGACAGACTACTATGGCTACACCTTC. Translation gives CASSLFLTDYYGYTF.

This clonotype was picked up many times. The V call is TRBV6-1, the J call TRBJ1-2; D is perhaps TRBD1 (5 bases). Trimming removed 8 bases at V and 6 bases at J, with 25 bases between. Germline V CDR1 and CDR2: MNHNS, SASEGT. The CDR3 loop spans 16 amino acids. The CDR3 here is CASDLRRGSTADGYTF. DNA of the CDR3: TGTGCCAGCGATCTCCGGAGGGGCTCCACAGCGGATGGCTACACCTTC.

This clonotype was seen more than once but under ten times. The rearrangement links TRBV4-1 to TRBJ1-2; D unclear. V gave up 1 base and J gave up 0 bases, with 3 bases separating them. Germline V CDR1 and CDR2: MGHRA, YSYEKL. This CDR3 has 13 amino acids. CDR3 sequence (DNA): TGCGCCAGCAGCCAAGCAGCTAACTATGGCTACACCTTC. This sequence encodes CASSQAANYGYTF.

This clonotype was seen many times. The V call is TRBV15, the J call TRBJ2-7, with 8 positions matching TRBD2. Germline V lookup: CDR1 LNHNV, CDR2 YYDKDF (reference sequence). V trimming: 1 base; J trimming: 3 bases; junction bases outside the gene matches: 2. The CDR3 totals 14 residues. The CDR3 spells CATSRAGGLYEQYF. CDR3 in DNA: TGTGCCACCAGCAGAGCGGGAGGGCTCTACGAGCAGTACTTC.

V is TRBV24-1 and J is TRBJ1-2; the match to TRBD1 covers 8 bases. V was pared by 1 base and J by 3 bases, with 6 bases of the junction left unmatched. The length of the CDR3 is 16 residues. Looked up from germline, CDR1 is KGHDR and CDR2 is SFDVKD. As DNA, the CDR3 is TGTGCCACCAGTGATTTTGGGGCAGGGGGCGACTATGGCTACACCTTC. Translation gives CATSDFGAGGDYGYTF.

The table lists this clonotype with many counts. The genes are TRBV12-3 or TRBV12-4 and TRBJ1-1; 8 bases are a match to TRBD1. The junction had 7 bases not matched to a gene; V was cut back by 6 bases and J by 1 base. The CDR3 is made up of 15 amino acids. The CDR3 sequence: CASSKQQGGNTEAFF. CDR3 sequence (DNA): TGTGCCAGCAGCAAACAACAGGGGGGGAACACTGAAGCTTTCTTT.

This clonotype was found a few times. The rearrangement uses TRBV27 and TRBJ2-7, with TRBD1 matching 10 bases. CDR1 is MNHEY, CDR2 SMNVEV, per germline (reference sequence). CDR3 length equals 15 residues. Trimming took 1 base from V and 5 from J; bases not matched to a gene: 5. CDR3 loop: CASSLLDRGKDEQYF. The CDR3 DNA reads TGTGCCAGCAGTTTATTGGACAGGGGGAAAGACGAGCAGTACTTC.

Note on this clonotype: The junction does not match germline at one end; this may be a read error. This chain links TRBV12-3 or TRBV12-4 with TRBJ2-2; D possibly matches TRBD1 or TRBD2 (5 bases each). CDR3 length equals 15 residues. The CDR3 sequence: CASSPTVPNTGELVF. The CDR3 region has the DNA TGTGCCAGCAGCCCGACAGTTCCGAACACCGGGGAGCTGGTTTTT.

This clonotype was observed at least ten times. The chain couples TRBV20-1 to TRBJ1-5; 8 bases agree with TRBD1. J gave up 4 bases and V 4 bases, and 9 bases lay outside the gene matches. Germline assignment: CDR1 DFQATT and CDR2 SNEGSKA (reference sequence). This CDR3 contains 15 residues. The CDR3, as DNA: TGCAGTGCTAAGAGGACAGGGCGGGGTAATCAGCCCCAGCATTTT. Protein sequence: CSAKRTGRGNQPQHF.

As concerns this clonotype: A read error may produce the germline difference seen at one junction end. The chain combines TRBV7-7 with TRBJ2-5; 9 nucleotides line up with TRBD1. Looked up from germline, CDR1 is SSHAT and CDR2 is FNYEAQ (reference sequence). There are 15 residues in the CDR3. The DNA for the CDR3 is TGTGCTAGCAGCGCCTTGACAGGGGGCCAAGAGACCCAGTACTTC. Residues: CASSALTGGQETQYF.

This clonotype has at least ten counts. A read error may produce the germline difference seen at one junction end. The chain has TRBV28 and TRBJ1-2; unclear D gene. Germline V gene sequence: CDR1 MDHEN, CDR2 SYDVKM. The CDR3 has 10 amino acids. The chain's CDR3 is CASSHGREYF. CDR3 in DNA: TGTGCCAGCAGTCACGGACGGGAATACTTC.

The table lists this clonotype with many counts. The chain couples TRBV27 to TRBJ1-1; D is uncertain. This CDR3 is built from 13 residues. V lost 2 bases and J 8 bases, leaving 12 bases between the germline ends. Germline CDR1 and CDR2: MNHEY and SMNVEV (reference sequence). Written as DNA, the CDR3 is TGTGCCAGCAGTTTAGACCCCAGAGTCGAAGCTTTCTTT. Amino acids: CASSLDPRVEAFF.

Ten or more counts support this clonotype. This chain connects TRBV9 to TRBJ2-7; a weak D match, TRBD1 (6 bases). Germline values: CDR1 SGDLS, CDR2 YYNGEE. Trimming removed 0 bases from V and 4 bases from J, with 14 bases in between. CDR3 length: 15 amino acids. DNA of the CDR3: TGTGCCAGCAGCGTAGGAGGACAGCTGACATACGAGCAGTACTTC. Translation: CASSVGGQLTYEQYF.

The chain links TRBV28 to TRBJ2-5; perhaps D is TRBD1 or TRBD2 (5 bases each). Between the trimmed V and J ends, which lost 9 bases and 3 bases, there was a span of 11 bases. The CDR3 runs to 12 residues. Germline V gene data show CDR1 as MDHEN and CDR2 as SYDVKM. CDR3 nucleotides: TGTGCCAGTCTGGGGACCGAAGAGACCCAGTACTTC. Translation: CASLGTEETQYF.

CDR3 amino acids: CASSREPLAGSYQETQYF. In DNA, the CDR3 is TGTGCCAGCAGCCGCGAACCCCTTGCGGGATCGTACCAAGAGACCCAGTACTTC. The rearrangement uses TRBV4-2 and TRBJ2-5; TRBD2 is a possible D gene (6 bases). Trimming took 4 bases from V and 0 from J, leaving 21 bases between them. Per the germline V gene, CDR1 is LGHNA and CDR2 is YNFKEQ. The CDR3 spans 18 residues.

The sample holds many counts of this clonotype. The V gene is TRBV29-1, the J gene TRBJ2-7, with a possible D match to TRBD1 (6 bases). The CDR3 covers 11 residues. Germline lookup yields CDR1 SQVTM and CDR2 ANQGSEA. Trimming pared 6 bases from V and 3 bases from J, leaving 9 bases between. The CDR3 nucleotides read TGCAGCGTCGGGACAATCTACGAGCAGTACTTC. It translates to CSVGTIYEQYF.

Many counts were recorded for this clonotype. V and J are TRBV6-2 or TRBV6-3 and TRBJ2-5; 9 nucleotides line up with TRBD2. This CDR3 comprises 15 residues. Germline loops: CDR1 MNHEY, CDR2 SVGEGT. With V trimmed by 0 bases and J by 4 bases, 3 bases remained unmatched. The CDR3 nucleotides read TGTGCCAGCAGTTACTCGGCGGGAGGGCCAGAGACCCAGTACTTC. Translated, it gives CASSYSAGGPETQYF.

The sample holds a few counts of this clonotype. This may stem from a read error, because a much larger clone lies one nucleotide away. The CDR3 is CASSLEIGEQYF. In DNA, the CDR3 is TGTGCCAGCAGCTTAGAGATCGGCGAGCAGTACTTC. The chain uses TRBV7-2 and TRBJ2-7; the D is unclear. This CDR3 is 12 amino acids long. V was clipped by 1 base and J by 6 bases, with 7 bases between them. Per the germline V gene, CDR1 is SGHTA and CDR2 is FQGNSA.

The gene calls are TRBV12-3 or TRBV12-4 and TRBJ2-2; D not certain. The germline V and J ends were trimmed by 3 bases and 1 base, with 18 bases remaining between them. The CDR3 is 18 amino acids. CDR3: CASSFLGPGRLNTGELFF. In DNA form, the CDR3 reads TGTGCCAGCAGTTTCCTAGGGCCTGGGCGGCTGAACACCGGGGAGCTGTTTTTT.